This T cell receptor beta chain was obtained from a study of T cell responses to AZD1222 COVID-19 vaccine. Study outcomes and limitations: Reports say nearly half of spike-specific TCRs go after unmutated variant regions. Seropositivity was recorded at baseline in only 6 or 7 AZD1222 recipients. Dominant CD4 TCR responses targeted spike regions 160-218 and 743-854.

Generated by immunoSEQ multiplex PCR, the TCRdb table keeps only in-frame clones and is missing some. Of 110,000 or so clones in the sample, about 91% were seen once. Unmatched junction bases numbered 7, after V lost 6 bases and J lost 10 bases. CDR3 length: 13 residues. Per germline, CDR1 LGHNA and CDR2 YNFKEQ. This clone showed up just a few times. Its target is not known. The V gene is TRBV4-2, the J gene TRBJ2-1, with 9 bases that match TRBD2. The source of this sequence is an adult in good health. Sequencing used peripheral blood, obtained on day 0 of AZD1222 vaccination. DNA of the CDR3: TGTGCCAGCAGTTTAGCGGGGGTACCCGAGCAGTTCTTC. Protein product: CASSLAGVPEQFF.